The following is a TCR beta chain sequence with its context. Its antigen is unidentified. Primers for the PCR totalled 60 Vbeta and 13 Jbeta. TCRdb's copy holds only in-frame clones and misses some; the assay was immunoSEQ multiplex PCR. Among 200,000 or so clones listed, approximately 78% were seen once. This entry is derived from a study of cytomegalovirus exposure and HLA in healthy donors. Overall study: A data release that came early held some 84 million unique TCRs from HLA-typed donors.

Trimming removed 7 bases from V and 1 base from J, with 11 bases in between. The V gene's germline CDR1 is MNHNY and CDR2 SVGAGI (reference sequence). There are 14 residues in the CDR3. Regarding the study as a whole: When presence/absence was analysed, sequencing depth was taken to be roughly uniform across donors.

This receptor was taken from a woman between 18 and 30 years old in good health and CMV-seronegative. This sequence joins TRBV6-6 and TRBJ1-5; possible D gene TRBD1, 5 bases. The sample taken for sequencing was PBMCs. The CDR3 sequence is CASIGTWSNQPQHF. In nucleotides, the CDR3 is TGTGCCAGCATTGGGACTTGGAGCAATCAGCCCCAGCATTTT.